The 30 T cell receptor beta chains below all came from one sample that was sequenced in a study of T-cell reconstitution after alpha-beta-depleted transplantation in children. As it was prepared, the TCRbeta library received unique molecular identifiers. From the PCR reads, TCRdb called clonotypes with MiXCR, one entry per CDR3 protein. The sample yields 300,000 to 350,000 distinct CDR3 sequences, 15% to 20% seen once. This specimen was PBMCs, mostly from graft donor cells, taken 360 days after TCRalphabeta/CD19-depleted stem cell transplant. The receptors shown here come from a male patient aged 2-15 years who had a stem cell transplant for acute lymphoblastic leukemia, so the T cells may come from the graft donor.

CDR3 DNA sequence: TGTGCCAGCAGCTTAATGGGGGGACTAGCGGGATACGAGCAGTACTTC. This translates into CASSLMGGLAGYEQYF. This chain connects TRBV11-2 to TRBJ2-7; 13 positions match TRBD2. Germline V gene data show CDR1 as SGHAT and CDR2 as FQNNGV. CDR3 size: 16 residues. The V segment lost 2 bases and the J segment 4 bases; nucleotides outside the gene matches: 5.

The genes are TRBV28 and TRBJ2-7, with D tentatively TRBD1 or TRBD2 (6 bases each). Germline V CDR1 and CDR2: MDHEN, SYDVKM. Trimming left V 8 bases short and J 3 bases short, with 17 bases between. The CDR3 is 14 residues long. This CDR3 reads CASWGARPHYEQYF. CDR3 coding DNA: TGTGCCAGCTGGGGGGCGCGACCTCACTACGAGCAGTACTTC.

This clonotype occurred many times. The genes are TRBV18 and TRBJ2-4; D might be TRBD1 (6 bases). Trimming removed 4 bases from V and 0 bases from J, with 10 bases in between. The CDR3 spans 15 residues. Germline values: CDR1 KGHSH, CDR2 LQKENI. In nucleotides, the CDR3 is TGTGCCAGCTCACGGACAGAGGTAGCCAAAAACATTCAGTACTTC. It encodes CASSRTEVAKNIQYF.

There are a few counts of this clonotype. V gene TRBV5-1 combines with J gene TRBJ2-1, with 7 bases matching TRBD2. Germline V gives CDR1 SGHRS, CDR2 YFSETQ. J gave up 5 bases and V 4 bases, and 9 bases lay outside the gene matches. The CDR3 contains 15 residues. The CDR3 nucleotides are TGCGCCAGCAGCCCCGGGGACTACATAAACAATGAGCAGTTCTTC. Its protein is CASSPGDYINNEQFF.

This chain links TRBV13 with TRBJ2-3; D may be TRBD2 (6 bases). Trimming removed 4 bases at V and 3 bases at J, with 11 bases between. Germline V gene data show CDR1 as PRHDT and CDR2 as FYEKMQ (reference sequence). The length of the CDR3 is 14 residues. The CDR3 DNA reads as TGTGCCAGCAGCTCCCATGGGGGGACAGATACGCAGTATTTT. This sequence encodes CASSSHGGTDTQYF.

This clonotype was observed at least ten times. The chain links TRBV20-1 to TRBJ2-7; no firm D call. Per germline, CDR1 DFQATT and CDR2 SNEGSKA (reference sequence). The CDR3 extends over 13 amino acids. With 2 bases removed from V and 2 bases from J, the gap between germline ends came to 10 bases. The CDR3 spells CSARRQAPYEQYF. CDR3 bases: TGCAGTGCTAGAAGGCAGGCCCCCTACGAGCAGTACTTC.

The V call is TRBV29-1, the J call TRBJ1-3; D unclear. Germline V gene data show CDR1 as SQVTM and CDR2 as ANQGSEA. The V and J ends lost 3 bases and 0 bases respectively, with 6 bases between them. The CDR3 consists of 13 residues. CDR3: CSVDSDSGNTIYF. For the CDR3, the DNA is TGCAGCGTTGATTCGGACTCTGGAAACACCATATATTTT.

Only a few counts were recorded for this clonotype. The chain links TRBV6-4 to TRBJ2-2; 7 bases are shared with TRBD2. This CDR3 comprises 17 residues. Losses at the gene ends were 8 bases for V and 2 bases for J; bases not matched to a gene: 14. Per the germline V gene, CDR1 is MRHNA and CDR2 is SNTAGT. The CDR3 here is CASGRSGPLLNTGELFF. CDR3 coding DNA: TGTGCCAGCGGCCGTAGCGGGCCTCTCCTAAACACCGGGGAGCTGTTTTTT.

The rearrangement joins TRBV27 to TRBJ1-1, with TRBD1 matching 7 bases. CDR3 size: 15 residues. Germline loops: CDR1 MNHEY, CDR2 SMNVEV (reference sequence). J gave up 0 bases and V 4 bases, and 5 bases lay outside the gene matches. The CDR3 spells CASSSWTGLNTEAFF. CDR3 DNA: TGTGCCAGCAGTTCCTGGACAGGTTTGAACACTGAAGCTTTCTTT.

The chain joins TRBV20-1 to TRBJ2-7; TRBD1 matches at 11 bases. The J segment lost 6 bases and the V segment lost 5 bases, leaving 18 bases of the junction unmatched. Germline V CDR1 and CDR2: DFQATT, SNEGSKA (reference sequence). CDR3 length: 17 amino acids. CDR3 loop: CSARRSRDRGNLAEQYF. The CDR3 DNA is TGCAGTGCTCGTAGGTCCCGGGACAGGGGGAATCTTGCCGAGCAGTACTTC.

This clonotype was seen a handful of times. This chain joins TRBV4-1 and TRBJ1-5, with TRBD1 matching 8 bases. V was pared by 1 base and J by 4 bases, with 6 bases of the junction left unmatched. CDR1 is MGHRA, CDR2 YSYEKL, per germline. The CDR3 covers 16 residues. The CDR3 bases are TGCGCCAGCAGCCAAGGCGACAGGGGCCCTAATCAGCCCCAGCATTTT. It specifies CASSQGDRGPNQPQHF.

The V call is TRBV12-3 or TRBV12-4, the J call TRBJ2-5, with 9 bases matching TRBD1. V was clipped by 6 bases and J by 2 bases; unmatched bases: 7. This CDR3 has 15 amino acids. The CDR3 sequence is CASSSDRGRQETQYF. CDR3 nucleotide sequence: TGTGCCAGCAGCTCGGACAGGGGCCGACAAGAGACCCAGTACTTC.

The rearrangement joins TRBV7-8 to TRBJ2-7; 9 bases match TRBD1. Germline-derived CDR1 and CDR2 are SGHVS and FQNEAQ. There are 15 residues in the CDR3. The junction had 9 bases not matched to a gene; V was cut back by 6 bases and J by 3 bases. CDR3 in amino acids: CASRPGTGSFYEQYF. CDR3 in DNA: TGTGCCAGCAGACCCGGGACAGGGAGCTTCTACGAGCAGTACTTC.

This clonotype was observed many times. The chain couples TRBV14 to TRBJ2-7; 12 bases are shared with TRBD1. Germline CDR1 SGHDN, CDR2 FVKESK. The length of the CDR3 is 16 residues. Germline trimming cut 2 bases from V and 5 bases from J; bases unmatched to any gene: 7. The CDR3: CASSQSRDRGLNEQYF. For the CDR3, the DNA is TGTGCCAGCAGCCAAAGCCGGGACAGGGGGCTCAACGAGCAGTACTTC.

The J gene is TRBJ1-2, the V gene TRBV28; no clear D gene. This CDR3 has 14 residues. V was cut by 5 bases and J by 8 bases, with 18 bases left in between. Germline-derived CDR1 and CDR2 are MDHEN and SYDVKM. The CDR3 sequence is CASSASPAAEGYTF. Here the CDR3 DNA reads TGTGCCAGCAGTGCCTCGCCAGCCGCCGAGGGCTACACCTTC.

The gene calls are TRBV28 and TRBJ2-3; TRBD1 agrees at 8 bases. Germline loops: CDR1 MDHEN, CDR2 SYDVKM. CDR3 length: 15 residues. V lost 6 bases to trimming and J lost 1 base; unmatched junction nucleotides: 6. This chain's CDR3 is CASSILDRGTDTQYF. CDR3 coding DNA: TGTGCCAGCAGCATCTTGGACAGGGGCACAGATACGCAGTATTTT. Looking up the rest from reference TRBV28 and TRBJ2-3 gives the full variable domain: DVKVTQSSRYLVKRTGEKVFLECVQDMDHENMFWYRQDPGLGLRLIYFSYDVKMKEKGDIPEGYSVSREKKERFSLILESASTNQTSMYLCASSILDRGTDTQYFGPGTRLTVL.

The genes are TRBV5-1 and TRBJ2-1; 9 bases align to TRBD2. The CDR3 contains 15 residues. V trimming: 0 bases; J trimming: 4 bases; junction bases outside the gene matches: 2. Germline-derived CDR1 and CDR2 are SGHRS and YFSETQ. CDR3 loop: CASSLGSGSYNEQFF. CDR3 sequence (DNA): TGCGCCAGCAGCTTGGGTAGCGGGAGTTACAATGAGCAGTTCTTC.

V and J are TRBV6-5 and TRBJ2-7; 15 nucleotides agree with TRBD2. J gave up 7 bases and V 4 bases, and 11 bases lay outside the gene matches. The CDR3 totals 17 residues. The V gene's germline CDR1 is MNHEY and CDR2 SVGAGI. The chain's CDR3 is CASSSGLAGGKPPEQYF. Here the CDR3 DNA reads TGTGCCAGCAGTTCCGGACTAGCGGGAGGGAAGCCTCCGGAGCAGTACTTC.

This clonotype was seen only a few times. J is TRBJ2-1 and V is TRBV27, with a possible D match to TRBD2 (6 bases). CDR3 length: 16 amino acids. Deletions cut 2 bases from V and 8 bases from J, with 19 bases between. The germline CDR1 and CDR2 sequences are MNHEY and SMNVEV (reference sequence). CDR3 loop: CASSLGWSGLFHEQFF. The CDR3 DNA is TGTGCCAGCAGTTTAGGTTGGTCGGGACTTTTCCATGAGCAGTTCTTC.

The chain combines TRBV29-1 with TRBJ2-3; D unclear. CDR1 is SQVTM, CDR2 ANQGSEA, per germline. The V end was cut by 4 bases, the J end by 2 bases, with 10 bases between. This CDR3 contains 13 residues. The CDR3 DNA follows: TGCAGCGTTGCGGCGATTTACACAGATACGCAGTATTTT. Its translation is CSVAAIYTDTQYF.

This clonotype was picked up a small number of times. The J gene is TRBJ2-2, the V gene TRBV5-1; tentatively, D is TRBD2 (5 bases). V was cut by 0 bases and J by 5 bases, with 11 bases left in between. CDR3 length: 15 amino acids. Germline V CDR1 and CDR2: SGHRS, YFSETQ. CDR3 residues: CASSLDVALTGELFF. DNA for the CDR3: TGCGCCAGCAGCTTGGATGTAGCGTTAACCGGGGAGCTGTTTTTT. The full variable domain, its missing parts supplied by reference TRBV5-1 and TRBJ2-2, is KAGVTQTPRYLIKTRGQQVTLSCSPISGHRSVSWYQQTPGQGLQFLFEYFSETQRNKGNFPGRFSGRQFSNSRSEMNVSTLELGDSALYLCASSLDVALTGELFFGEGSRLTVL.

This clonotype showed up many times. This sequence joins TRBV4-3 and TRBJ2-7, with 8 bases lining up with TRBD2. V dropped 3 bases and J dropped 1; count of bases not matched to a gene: 8. The CDR3 consists of 16 residues. The germline gives CDR1 LGHNA, CDR2 YSLEER. DNA of the CDR3: TGCGCCAGCAGCCACTTTAGCGGGACCCTATCCTACGAGCAGTACTTC. Its translation: CASSHFSGTLSYEQYF.

This clonotype was recorded at least ten times. At one of its ends the junction is not consistent with the germline gene, which may arise from a read error. V and J are TRBV5-1 and TRBJ2-7, with 8 nucleotides matching TRBD1. The CDR3 runs 13 residues. Per germline, CDR1 SGHRS and CDR2 YFSETQ. The CDR3 sequence is CASSLQGAYEQYF. CDR3 DNA sequence: TGTGCCAGCAGTTTACAGGGGGCCTACGAGCAGTACTTC.

This clonotype was counted between two and nine times. The V call is TRBV6-2 or TRBV6-3, the J call TRBJ2-7, with 7 bases aligning to TRBD2. The CDR3 is 15 residues long. V was pared by 7 bases and J by 1 base, with 10 bases of the junction left unmatched. Germline V lookup: CDR1 MNHEY, CDR2 SVGEGT. The CDR3 DNA sequence: TGTGCCAGCAACCCCCAGCTAGCGGCATCCTACGAGCAGTACTTC. As protein: CASNPQLAASYEQYF.

This rearrangement joins TRBV10-3 to TRBJ2-2; no firm D call. The CDR3 covers 11 residues. CDR1 is ENHRY, CDR2 SYGVKD, per germline. The ends were cut back, 4 bases at V and 7 bases at J, with 4 bases in the middle. The CDR3 reads CAISGSGELFF. CDR3 bases: TGTGCCATCAGTGGTAGCGGGGAGCTGTTTTTT.

V and J are TRBV7-2 and TRBJ2-4; TRBD2 matches 10 bases. This CDR3 contains 14 residues. In germline, CDR1 is SGHTA, CDR2 FQGNSA. V trimming: 4 bases; J trimming: 7 bases; junction bases outside the gene matches: 4. The CDR3 DNA reads as TGTGCCAGCAGCTCCGATAGCGGGAGGAACATTCAGTACTTC. It encodes CASSSDSGRNIQYF.

This clonotype was seen only a few times. The genes are TRBV12-3 or TRBV12-4 and TRBJ2-7, with D perhaps TRBD1 (5 bases). V gave up 3 bases and J gave up 3 bases, with 15 bases separating them. CDR3 length equals 15 residues. The CDR3 nucleotides read TGTGCCAGCAGTTTTTGGGGCCATGGGTTCTACGAGCAGTACTTC. Translating gives CASSFWGHGFYEQYF.

The chain links TRBV5-1 to TRBJ2-7, with TRBD1 as a possible D gene (6 bases). Germline V CDR1 and CDR2: SGHRS, YFSETQ. Trimming shortened V by 2 bases and J by 2 bases, and 11 bases separated the two germline ends. This CDR3 has 14 residues. The CDR3 loop is CASSFTGTPYEQYF. Here the CDR3 DNA reads TGCGCCAGCAGCTTTACCGGGACACCCTACGAGCAGTACTTC.

This clonotype was picked up a small number of times. The chain carries TRBV10-2 and TRBJ2-3, with 14 bases that match TRBD2. With V trimmed by 7 bases and J by 6 bases, 9 bases remained unmatched. CDR3 length: 16 amino acids. From germline, CDR1 is WSHSY and CDR2 SAAADI. CDR3 loop: CASTGPGLAGVDTQYF. CDR3 nucleotide sequence: TGCGCCAGCACAGGGCCGGGACTAGCGGGAGTGGATACGCAGTATTTT.

J is TRBJ2-5 and V is TRBV15, with 14 bases fitting TRBD2. Losses at the gene ends were 4 bases for V and 4 bases for J; bases not matched to a gene: 2. The germline V gene has CDR1 LNHNV and CDR2 YYDKDF (reference sequence). The CDR3 loop spans 15 amino acids. CDR3: CATSTGTSGGETQYF. DNA of the CDR3: TGTGCCACCAGCACCGGGACTAGCGGGGGAGAGACCCAGTACTTC.